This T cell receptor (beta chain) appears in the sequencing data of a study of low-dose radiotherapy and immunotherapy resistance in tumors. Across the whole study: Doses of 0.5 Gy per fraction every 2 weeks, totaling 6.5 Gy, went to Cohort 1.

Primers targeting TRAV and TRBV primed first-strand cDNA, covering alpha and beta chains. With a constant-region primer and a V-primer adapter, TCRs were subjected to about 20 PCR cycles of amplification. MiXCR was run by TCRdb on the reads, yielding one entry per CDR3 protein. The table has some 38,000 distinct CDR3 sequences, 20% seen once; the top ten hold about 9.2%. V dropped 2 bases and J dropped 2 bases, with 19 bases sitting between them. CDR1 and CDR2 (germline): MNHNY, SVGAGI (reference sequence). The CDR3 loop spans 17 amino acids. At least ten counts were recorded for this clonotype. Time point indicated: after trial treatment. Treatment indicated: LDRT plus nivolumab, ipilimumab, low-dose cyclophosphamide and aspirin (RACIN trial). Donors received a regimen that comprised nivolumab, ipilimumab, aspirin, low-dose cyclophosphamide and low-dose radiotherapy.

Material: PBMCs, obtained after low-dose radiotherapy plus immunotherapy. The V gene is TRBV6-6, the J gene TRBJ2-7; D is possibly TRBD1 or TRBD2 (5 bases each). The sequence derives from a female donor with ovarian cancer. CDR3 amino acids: CASSYAIAGTGTYEQYF. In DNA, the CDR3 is TGTGCCAGCAGTTACGCGATTGCCGGGACCGGAACCTACGAGCAGTACTTC.